A single sample gave rise to the 25 T cell receptor beta chains below, sequenced in a study of T-cell reconstitution after alpha-beta-depleted transplantation in children. A library of TCRbeta sequences, prepared with unique molecular identifiers, was generated. TCRdb re-called the PCR reads through MiXCR, storing one row per CDR3 protein. The sample contains 250,000 to 400,000 distinct CDR3 sequences, around 25% of which appear only once. Sequenced here: PBMCs, mostly from graft donor cells, sampled 180 days after TCRalphabeta/CD19-depleted stem cell transplant. Every receptor here comes from a male patient aged 10 to 17 who had a stem cell transplant for acute lymphoblastic leukemia, so the T cells may come from the graft donor.

The genes are TRBV23-1 and TRBJ2-5; no clear D gene. TRBV23-1 is noted as an ORF with a role that remains uncertain. The CDR3 contains 13 residues. With 6 bases removed from V and 10 bases from J, the gap between germline ends came to 18 bases. The CDR3 DNA is TGCGCCAGCAGCCACCGACGGTCATATAACCAGTACTTC. Its translation: CASSHRRSYNQYF.

The chain links TRBV5-1 to TRBJ2-2; TRBD1 is a possible D gene (6 bases). The CDR3 runs to 16 residues. CDR1 is SGHRS and CDR2 is YFSETQ in the germline V gene. The V gene lost 1 base and the J gene lost 5 bases, with 15 bases spanning the gap. The CDR3 region has the DNA TGCGCCAGCAGCTTGTTCCCAGGGGTCGGGACCGGGGAGCTGTTTTTT. Translating gives CASSLFPGVGTGELFF.

The chain links TRBV7-9 to TRBJ2-7; D may be TRBD1 or TRBD2 (5 bases each). CDR1 and CDR2 (germline): SEHNR, FQNEAQ (reference sequence). V dropped 1 base and J dropped 3 bases, with 13 bases sitting between them. The CDR3 runs to 15 residues. The CDR3 reads CASSLEGTYRYEQYF. CDR3 DNA: TGTGCCAGCAGCTTAGAGGGGACCTATCGCTACGAGCAGTACTTC.

This chain joins TRBV20-1 and TRBJ1-1; D call uncertain. V was pared by 0 bases and J by 2 bases, with 10 bases between. The length of the CDR3 is 14 residues. Germline V gives CDR1 DFQATT, CDR2 SNEGSKA (reference sequence). The CDR3 nucleotides read TGCAGTGCTAGAGATCTCCGGGGAAACACTGAAGCTTTCTTT. Residues: CSARDLRGNTEAFF.

The rearrangement uses TRBV5-1 and TRBJ1-1; possibly TRBD1 for D (5 bases). V was cut by 4 bases and J by 11 bases, with 21 bases left in between. CDR1 SGHRS and CDR2 YFSETQ come from the germline V gene. The CDR3 has 14 residues. The CDR3 nucleotides read TGCGCCAGCAGCCTGCGGGGCAGGGTGGTTGGGGCTTTCTTT. Translated: CASSLRGRVVGAFF.

This sequence joins TRBV9 and TRBJ2-1; 12 bases line up with TRBD2. The J segment lost 2 bases and the V segment lost 0 bases, leaving 9 bases of the junction unmatched. CDR1 and CDR2 (germline): SGDLS, YYNGEE. The CDR3 spans 19 residues. The CDR3 loop reads CASSVAPLLAGGPYNEQFF. CDR3 in DNA: TGTGCCAGCAGCGTAGCCCCGCTACTAGCGGGAGGCCCCTACAATGAGCAGTTCTTC.

This sequence joins TRBV20-1 and TRBJ2-7; no clear D. CDR3 length: 12 residues. Germline V lookup: CDR1 DFQATT, CDR2 SNEGSKA (reference sequence). The CDR3 region is CSRKPKSYEQYF. The CDR3 region has the DNA TGCTCTCGAAAACCTAAATCCTACGAGCAGTACTTC.

This clonotype has only a few counts. This rearrangement joins TRBV7-9 to TRBJ2-1; tentatively, D is TRBD2 (5 bases). The CDR3 length is 15 residues. Trimming took off 6 bases at V and 9 bases at J, with 21 bases between the two ends. The germline gives CDR1 SEHNR, CDR2 FQNEAQ (reference sequence). This chain's CDR3 is CASRSLSSEDGEQFF. CDR3 DNA sequence: TGTGCCAGCAGAAGCTTGAGTAGCGAGGACGGTGAGCAGTTCTTC. Variable domain in full (rest from reference TRBV7-9 and TRBJ2-1): DTGVSQNPRHKITKRGQNVTFRCDPISEHNRLYWYRQTLGQGPEFLTYFQNEAQLEKSRLLSDRFSAERPKGSFSTLEIQRTEQGDSAMYLCASRSLSSEDGEQFFGPGTRLTVL.

The chain uses TRBV12-3 or TRBV12-4 and TRBJ2-5; D is perhaps TRBD2 (7 bases). The CDR3 sequence is 15 residues long. With 3 bases removed from V and 5 bases from J, the gap between germline ends came to 16 bases. CDR3 protein: CASSFQDGGPETQYF. Here the CDR3 DNA reads TGTGCCAGCAGTTTCCAGGACGGGGGGCCGGAGACCCAGTACTTC.

This clonotype appeared a few times. This chain joins TRBV6-1 and TRBJ1-3, with TRBD1 matching over 8 bases. V shed 5 bases and J 0 bases; nucleotides not matched to a gene: 9. Germline CDR1 MNHNS, CDR2 SASEGT. This CDR3 is 17 amino acids long. The CDR3 coding sequence is TGTGCCAGCAGTCCCGGACAGGGCTGGCTCTCTGGAAACACCATATATTTT. This sequence encodes CASSPGQGWLSGNTIYF.

V usage is TRBV12-3 or TRBV12-4 and J usage is TRBJ2-7; 13 positions match TRBD2. The CDR3 length is 17 residues. V gave up 6 bases and J gave up 2 bases; unmatched junction bases: 10. CDR3 coding DNA: TGTGCCAGCAGCCCTGGACTAGCGGGAGCGGGCCCCTACGAGCAGTACTTC. Protein product: CASSPGLAGAGPYEQYF.

A few counts support this clonotype. V gene TRBV12-3 or TRBV12-4 combines with J gene TRBJ1-2; 7 bases agree with TRBD1. After removal of 4 bases from V and 4 bases from J, the junction contained 0 bases not matched to a gene. The CDR3 is 12 amino acids. This chain's CDR3 is CASSWTGYGYTF. The CDR3 DNA sequence: TGTGCCAGCAGTTGGACAGGCTATGGCTACACCTTC.

The chain recombines TRBV19 with TRBJ2-7; D unclear. Trimming pared 3 bases from V and 3 bases from J, leaving 6 bases between. CDR3 length: 12 amino acids. The germline CDR1 and CDR2 sequences are LNHDA and SQIVND (reference sequence). This CDR3 is CASSIMGYEQYF. CDR3 sequence (DNA): TGTGCCAGTAGTATTATGGGCTACGAGCAGTACTTC.

For this clonotype: Compared with germline, one end of the junction differs, possibly owing to a read error. The genes are TRBV20-1 and TRBJ1-2, with D possibly being TRBD1 (5 bases). CDR1 is DFQATT and CDR2 is SNEGSKA in the germline V gene (reference sequence). The CDR3 is made up of 13 amino acids. CDR3 in DNA: TGCGGTGCTAGAGATGCAGGGAACTATGGCTACACCTTC. Translating it yields CGARDAGNYGYTF.

The chain couples TRBV7-3 to TRBJ2-7; D unclear. Looked up from germline, CDR1 is SGHTA and CDR2 is FQGTGA. The CDR3 is 15 amino acids. V was shortened by 4 bases and J by 5 bases, with 18 bases between the two germline ends. This chain's CDR3 is CASSSGSFAGDEQYF. CDR3 DNA sequence: TGTGCCAGCAGCTCGGGCTCCTTTGCCGGTGACGAGCAGTACTTC. The whole variable domain, remainder taken from reference TRBV7-3 and TRBJ2-7, is GAGVSQTPSNKVTEKGKYVELRCDPISGHTALYWYRQSLGQGPEFLIYFQGTGAADDSGLPNDRFFAVRPEGSVSTLKIQRTERGDSAVYLCASSSGSFAGDEQYFGPGTRLTVT.

The gene calls are TRBV10-2 and TRBJ2-2; 9 positions match TRBD2. CDR1 is WSHSY and CDR2 is SAAADI in the germline V gene. This CDR3 comprises 16 residues. Trimming removed 8 bases from V and 2 bases from J; junction bases left unmatched: 9. CDR3 amino acids: CASFGSGGVNTGELFF. The CDR3 DNA sequence: TGCGCCAGCTTCGGTAGCGGGGGAGTAAACACCGGGGAGCTGTTTTTT.

V usage is TRBV5-6 and J usage is TRBJ2-4, with 10 bases lining up with TRBD2. V lost 0 bases to trimming and J lost 6 bases; unmatched junction nucleotides: 0. Germline V lookup: CDR1 SGHDT, CDR2 YYEEEE. This CDR3 is built from 14 residues. The CDR3 nucleotides are TGTGCCAGCAGCTTGGCTAGCGGGAGAAACATTCAGTACTTC. It is translated as CASSLASGRNIQYF.

This clonotype was seen a few times. This chain connects TRBV20-1 to TRBJ2-5; tentatively, D is TRBD2 (6 bases). Germline CDR1 reads DFQATT; CDR2 reads SNEGSKA (reference sequence). The V end was cut by 6 bases, the J end by 2 bases, with 16 bases between. CDR3 length: 14 residues. Written as DNA, the CDR3 is TGCAGTGCGCCTCTAGGAGGGGCACAAGAGACCCAGTACTTC. It translates to CSAPLGGAQETQYF.

The chain uses TRBV20-1 and TRBJ2-7; 13 bases are a match to TRBD2. Losses at the gene ends were 5 bases for V and 2 bases for J; bases not matched to a gene: 21. CDR3 size: 20 residues. Germline V gene sequence: CDR1 DFQATT, CDR2 SNEGSKA (reference sequence). The CDR3 region has the DNA TGCAGTGCTTCACCCTTACTAGCGGGAGGGCCCTTTACCCAGACCTACGAGCAGTACTTC. It encodes CSASPLLAGGPFTQTYEQYF.

The V and J genes are TRBV7-6 and TRBJ2-3; a weak D match, TRBD2 (6 bases). V shed 2 bases and J shed 2 bases, with 8 bases lying between them. The germline V gene encodes CDR1 SGHVS and CDR2 FNYEAQ. The CDR3 loop spans 14 amino acids. The CDR3 region has the DNA TGTGCCAGCAGCTTACTAGCGATCACAGATACGCAGTATTTT. It yields the protein CASSLLAITDTQYF.

This clonotype was seen ten or more times. V and J are TRBV5-1 and TRBJ2-2, with 7 positions matching TRBD2. This CDR3 comprises 18 residues. V shed 2 bases, J shed 0 bases, and the junction held 10 bases outside the gene matches. Germline CDR1 and CDR2: SGHRS and YFSETQ. The CDR3 sequence is CASSFSPLTSANTGELFF. As DNA, the CDR3 is TGCGCCAGCAGCTTCTCACCACTAACTAGCGCGAACACCGGGGAGCTGTTTTTT.

This chain's CDR3 is CASSSRTSGRVDTQYF. CDR3 bases: TGTGCCAGCAGTTCCCGGACTAGCGGGAGAGTTGATACGCAGTATTTT. The chain recombines TRBV27 with TRBJ2-3; 13 bases are shared with TRBD2. Germline V CDR1 and CDR2: MNHEY, SMNVEV (reference sequence). The CDR3 consists of 16 residues. J gave up 6 bases and V 4 bases, and 7 bases lay outside the gene matches.

This clonotype was recorded a few times. The chain combines TRBV15 with TRBJ2-5; 7 bases are a match to TRBD1. Germline V lookup: CDR1 LNHNV, CDR2 YYDKDF (reference sequence). The junction had 16 bases not matched to a gene; V was cut back by 8 bases and J by 1 base. There are 17 residues in the CDR3. CDR3: CATDRAPLRGVQETQYF. CDR3 DNA sequence: TGTGCCACCGACAGGGCCCCTCTCAGAGGTGTCCAAGAGACCCAGTACTTC. Drawing the rest from reference TRBV15 and TRBJ2-5, the complete variable domain is DAMVIQNPRYQVTQFGKPVTLSCSQTLNHNVMYWYQQKSSQAPKLLFHYYDKDFNNEADTPDNFQSRRPNTSFCFLDIRSPGLGDTAMYLCATDRAPLRGVQETQYFGPGTRLLVL.

The chain carries TRBV2 and TRBJ2-3, with TRBD2 matching 8 bases. Germline values: CDR1 SNHLY, CDR2 FYNNEI. The CDR3 is made up of 15 amino acids. The V segment lost 1 base and the J segment 3 bases; nucleotides outside the gene matches: 3. CDR3 amino acids: CASSEEGLATDTQYF. CDR3 DNA: TGTGCCAGCAGTGAAGAAGGACTAGCAACAGATACGCAGTATTTT.

This clonotype has a handful of counts. This rearrangement joins TRBV7-9 to TRBJ2-1; perhaps TRBD1 as D (9 bases). V was trimmed by 7 bases and J by 4 bases, leaving 26 bases between them. The CDR3 consists of 18 residues. Germline V gene lookup returns CDR1 SEHNR and CDR2 FQNEAQ (reference sequence). The CDR3 loop is CASKGQGISGSLYNEQFF. Written as DNA, the CDR3 is TGTGCCAGCAAAGGACAGGGGATAAGCGGGAGCCTATACAATGAGCAGTTCTTC.